What follows are 23 T cell receptor beta chains derived from one specimen sequenced in a study of cytomegalovirus exposure and HLA in healthy donors (dated by TCRdb to the late 2010s). Receptor amplification or capture employed the immunoSEQ multiplex PCR assay. A mixture of 60 forward primers for TCR Vbeta segments and 13 reverse primers for TCR Jbeta segments was used in the multiplex PCR. Sourced from immuneACCESS, this table was stored by TCRdb with only in-frame sequences that have V and J called. A share of the clones is absent; for the studies checked, an unresolved V gene accounts for under half, and the remainder has no known explanation. A total of roughly 140,000 clones appear in this sample, 75% to 85% of them only once. The biggest ten clones account for roughly 4% of the sample. The sequencing sample was made of PBMCs. The receptors come from a human donor in good health.

This clone was seen more than once but under ten times. The chain recombines TRBV6-5 with TRBJ1-1; 8 bases map to TRBD1. Per the germline V gene, CDR1 is MNHEY and CDR2 is SVGAGI. Trimming removed 4 bases from V and 6 bases from J; junction bases left unmatched: 7. This CDR3 is built from 14 residues. The CDR3 is CASSSDRGNAEAFF. The CDR3 DNA is TGTGCCAGCAGTTCCGACAGGGGCAACGCTGAAGCTTTCTTT.

This clone has more than one count but fewer than ten. The V gene is TRBV2, the J gene TRBJ1-5, with D possibly TRBD1 on 5 matching bases. Germline assignment: CDR1 SNHLY and CDR2 FYNNEI. This CDR3 has 14 amino acids. The V end was cut by 4 bases, the J end by 6 bases, with 13 bases between. CDR3 amino acids: CASSVGGDSQPQHF. CDR3 nucleotides: TGTGCCAGCAGTGTGGGGGGGGATAGTCAGCCCCAGCATTTT. The entire variable domain, with the rest obtained from reference TRBV2 and TRBJ1-5, is as follows: EPEVTQTPSHQVTQMGQEVILRCVPISNHLYFYWYRQILGQKVEFLVSFYNNEISEKSEIFDDQFSVERPDGSNFTLKIRSTKLEDSAMYFCASSVGGDSQPQHFGDGTRLSIL.

The table lists this clone with a few counts. The rearrangement uses TRBV7-9 and TRBJ1-1; the D gene is possibly TRBD1 (5 bases). Trimming removed 3 bases from V and 1 base from J, with 9 bases in between. The CDR3 loop spans 14 amino acids. Germline loops: CDR1 SEHNR, CDR2 FQNEAQ (reference sequence). The CDR3 loop reads CASSFLQGNTEAFF. Written as DNA, the CDR3 is TGTGCCAGCAGCTTCCTGCAGGGGAACACTGAAGCTTTCTTT.

The genes are TRBV4-2 and TRBJ2-7; 13 nucleotides line up with TRBD2. Losses at the gene ends were 2 bases for V and 6 bases for J; bases not matched to a gene: 13. This CDR3 spans 18 amino acids. The germline gives CDR1 LGHNA, CDR2 YNFKEQ. The CDR3 DNA sequence: TGTGCCAGCAGCCAACAAGGGGGGACTAGCGGGACTCGGCTCGAGCAGTACTTC. Translating gives CASSQQGGTSGTRLEQYF.

The V gene is TRBV7-2, the J gene TRBJ2-3, with TRBD2 as a possible D gene (5 bases). The CDR3 loop spans 14 amino acids. Trimming cost V 2 bases and J 2 bases, with 8 bases left between them. The V gene's germline CDR1 is SGHTA and CDR2 FQGNSA. CDR3 region: CASSLSGPTDTQYF. The CDR3 nucleotides are TGTGCCAGCAGCTTAAGCGGACCCACAGATACGCAGTATTTT. The whole variable domain, remainder taken from reference TRBV7-2 and TRBJ2-3, is GAGVSQSPSNKVTEKGKDVELRCDPISGHTALYWYRQSLGQGLEFLIYFQGNSAPDKSGLPSDRFSAERTGGSVSTLTIQRTQQEDSAVYLCASSLSGPTDTQYFGPGTRLTVL.

The chain combines TRBV15 with TRBJ1-6; D is possibly TRBD1 (5 bases). The V gene lost 1 base and the J gene lost 15 bases, with 16 bases spanning the gap. The CDR3 is made up of 14 amino acids. Germline CDR1 LNHNV, CDR2 YYDKDF (reference sequence). CDR3 nucleotide sequence: TGTGCCACCAGCAGAGTATGGGGGGATTATTACCTCCACTTT. This sequence encodes CATSRVWGDYYLHF.

This clone turned up a few times. The rearrangement joins TRBV12-5 to TRBJ1-1, with TRBD1 identical over 7 bases. The CDR3 runs 13 residues. V was pared by 7 bases and J by 4 bases, with 6 bases of the junction left unmatched. CDR1 and CDR2 (germline): LGHNT, FRNRAP. The CDR3 DNA sequence: TGTGCTAGTGCCATGACAGGGAGCACTGAAGCTTTCTTT. Translation: CASAMTGSTEAFF.

The chain is built from TRBV6-5 and TRBJ2-3, with 8 bases identical to TRBD1. Per the germline V gene, CDR1 is MNHEY and CDR2 is SVGAGI. This CDR3 has 14 amino acids. With V trimmed by 8 bases and J by 1 base, 5 bases remained unmatched. The CDR3 protein is CASHRQGRTDTQYF. In DNA form, the CDR3 reads TGTGCCAGCCATCGACAGGGGCGCACAGATACGCAGTATTTT.

The gene calls are TRBV27 and TRBJ2-5; 10 bases line up with TRBD2. Germline V gene sequence: CDR1 MNHEY, CDR2 SMNVEV (reference sequence). V trimming: 7 bases; J trimming: 5 bases; junction bases outside the gene matches: 7. The CDR3 is made up of 14 amino acids. CDR3 in amino acids: CASKEAGGHETQYF. The CDR3 bases are TGTGCCAGCAAAGAAGCGGGGGGGCACGAGACCCAGTACTTC.

This clone has just a few counts. CDR3 loop: CASSPGQGNQPQHF. DNA for the CDR3: TGTGCCAGCAGCCCAGGACAGGGAAATCAGCCCCAGCATTTT. The V gene is TRBV28, the J gene TRBJ1-5; TRBD1 aligns across 8 bases. V lost 6 bases to trimming and J lost 4 bases; unmatched junction nucleotides: 5. The CDR3 runs to 14 residues. Germline-derived CDR1 and CDR2 are MDHEN and SYDVKM.

This clone was recorded once. The chain couples TRBV13 to TRBJ2-7; 10 bases map to TRBD2. Trimming removed 4 bases from V and 4 bases from J; junction bases left unmatched: 13. Germline values: CDR1 PRHDT, CDR2 FYEKMQ (reference sequence). The CDR3 is 17 residues long. CDR3 sequence (DNA): TGTGCCAGCAGCTCGACAGGAATTGGGACTAGCGTTTACGAGCAGTACTTC. Amino acids: CASSSTGIGTSVYEQYF.

This clone has a single count. The genes are TRBV5-5 and TRBJ2-5; D is undetermined. V shed 6 bases and J shed 5 bases, with 20 bases lying between them. This CDR3 is 15 amino acids long. Germline assignment: CDR1 SGHKS and CDR2 YYEKEE (reference sequence). The CDR3 reads CASTPPLGVEETQYF. CDR3 sequence (DNA): TGTGCCAGCACCCCCCCATTGGGTGTGGAGGAGACCCAGTACTTC.

V usage is TRBV4-1 and J usage is TRBJ2-6; D possibly corresponds to TRBD2 (5 bases). CDR1 MGHRA and CDR2 YSYEKL come from the germline V gene. V was trimmed by 0 bases and J by 3 bases, leaving 9 bases between them. The CDR3 totals 16 residues. As DNA, the CDR3 is TGCGCCAGCAGCCAAGATAGGGAGAGTGGGGCCAACGTCCTGACTTTC. Translated: CASSQDRESGANVLTF.

The V call is TRBV6-5, the J call TRBJ1-2; D is possibly TRBD1 (6 bases). V lost 3 bases and J lost 12, with 14 bases in between. CDR1 and CDR2 from the germline V gene are MNHEY and SVGAGI. The CDR3 contains 12 residues. The CDR3 here is CASSYLRGIHTF. The CDR3 coding sequence is TGTGCCAGCAGTTATCTCAGGGGAATACACACCTTC.

This clone was seen a single time. The chain recombines TRBV5-1 with TRBJ2-2, with TRBD2 matching over 8 bases. CDR3 length equals 17 residues. Germline lookup yields CDR1 SGHRS and CDR2 YFSETQ. J was trimmed by 6 bases and V by 4 bases; bases with no gene match: 14. CDR3 in DNA: TGCGCCAGCAGCCGCATCACCGGGACTAGTAACTCCGGGGAGCTGTTTTTT. It translates to CASSRITGTSNSGELFF.

The V and J genes are TRBV30 and TRBJ2-5; D is ambiguous. The CDR3 loop spans 11 amino acids. Trimming removed 3 bases from V and 2 bases from J, with 4 bases in between. The germline V gene encodes CDR1 GTSNPN and CDR2 SVGIG (reference sequence). In nucleotides, the CDR3 is TGTGCCTGGAGACATCAAGAGACCCAGTACTTC. Translating it yields CAWRHQETQYF.

The gene calls are TRBV6-1 and TRBJ2-3; possibly TRBD1 for D (5 bases). V lost 5 bases and J lost 0, with 12 bases in between. Per germline, CDR1 MNHNS and CDR2 SASEGT. The CDR3 covers 15 residues. The CDR3 DNA reads TGTGCCAGCAGTCCCCAAGGGGCTAGCACAGATACGCAGTATTTT. This codes for CASSPQGASTDTQYF.

The rearrangement uses TRBV6-5 and TRBJ2-1; D is perhaps TRBD1 (5 bases). Germline V gene data show CDR1 as MNHEY and CDR2 as SVGAGI. V was cut by 5 bases and J by 7 bases, with 18 bases left in between. The CDR3 consists of 15 residues. CDR3 residues: CASSLSWGLTNEQFF. CDR3 in DNA: TGTGCCAGCAGTCTCTCTTGGGGCCTAACAAATGAGCAGTTCTTC.

This clone has a handful of counts. The CDR3 DNA sequence: TGTGCCAGTAGCCCGGGACAGGACCGCTACGAGCAGTACTTC. Translation gives CASSPGQDRYEQYF. This chain uses TRBV19 with TRBJ2-7; 8 bases line up with TRBD1. The CDR3 consists of 14 residues. In germline, CDR1 is LNHDA, CDR2 SQIVND (reference sequence). With V trimmed by 6 bases and J by 3 bases, 7 bases remained unmatched.

The gene calls are TRBV15 and TRBJ2-2; D not certain. The germline V and J ends were trimmed by 0 bases and 5 bases, with 4 bases remaining between them. This CDR3 comprises 13 residues. The germline V gene encodes CDR1 LNHNV and CDR2 YYDKDF (reference sequence). The CDR3 region has the DNA TGTGCCACCAGCAGAGACCATACCGGGGAGCTGTTTTTT. The encoded protein is CATSRDHTGELFF.

The gene calls are TRBV30 and TRBJ1-3; weak D call: TRBD1 (5 bases). The CDR3 totals 15 residues. CDR1 and CDR2 (germline): GTSNPN, SVGIG (reference sequence). Trimming pared 1 base from V and 4 bases from J, leaving 14 bases between. The CDR3 spells CAWSGFGGTGNTIYF. The CDR3 DNA sequence: TGTGCCTGGAGTGGCTTCGGGGGGACGGGAAACACCATATATTTT.

The CDR3 loop reads CASKGQGKDNEQFF. Here the CDR3 DNA reads TGTGCCAGTAAGGGACAGGGTAAGGACAATGAGCAGTTCTTC. The V gene is TRBV19, the J gene TRBJ2-1, with 9 bases that match TRBD1. This CDR3 comprises 14 residues. CDR1 and CDR2 from the germline V gene are LNHDA and SQIVND (reference sequence). With 7 bases clipped from V and 5 bases from J, the junction kept 6 bases outside the gene matches.

The chain employs TRBV7-8 and TRBJ1-1; 7 nucleotides agree with TRBD1. This CDR3 has 14 residues. Unmatched junction bases numbered 8, after V lost 6 bases and J lost 4 bases. The germline CDR1 and CDR2 sequences are SGHVS and FQNEAQ. CDR3 region: CASSSDRAPTEAFF. Here the CDR3 DNA reads TGTGCCAGCAGTTCTGACAGGGCTCCCACTGAAGCTTTCTTT.